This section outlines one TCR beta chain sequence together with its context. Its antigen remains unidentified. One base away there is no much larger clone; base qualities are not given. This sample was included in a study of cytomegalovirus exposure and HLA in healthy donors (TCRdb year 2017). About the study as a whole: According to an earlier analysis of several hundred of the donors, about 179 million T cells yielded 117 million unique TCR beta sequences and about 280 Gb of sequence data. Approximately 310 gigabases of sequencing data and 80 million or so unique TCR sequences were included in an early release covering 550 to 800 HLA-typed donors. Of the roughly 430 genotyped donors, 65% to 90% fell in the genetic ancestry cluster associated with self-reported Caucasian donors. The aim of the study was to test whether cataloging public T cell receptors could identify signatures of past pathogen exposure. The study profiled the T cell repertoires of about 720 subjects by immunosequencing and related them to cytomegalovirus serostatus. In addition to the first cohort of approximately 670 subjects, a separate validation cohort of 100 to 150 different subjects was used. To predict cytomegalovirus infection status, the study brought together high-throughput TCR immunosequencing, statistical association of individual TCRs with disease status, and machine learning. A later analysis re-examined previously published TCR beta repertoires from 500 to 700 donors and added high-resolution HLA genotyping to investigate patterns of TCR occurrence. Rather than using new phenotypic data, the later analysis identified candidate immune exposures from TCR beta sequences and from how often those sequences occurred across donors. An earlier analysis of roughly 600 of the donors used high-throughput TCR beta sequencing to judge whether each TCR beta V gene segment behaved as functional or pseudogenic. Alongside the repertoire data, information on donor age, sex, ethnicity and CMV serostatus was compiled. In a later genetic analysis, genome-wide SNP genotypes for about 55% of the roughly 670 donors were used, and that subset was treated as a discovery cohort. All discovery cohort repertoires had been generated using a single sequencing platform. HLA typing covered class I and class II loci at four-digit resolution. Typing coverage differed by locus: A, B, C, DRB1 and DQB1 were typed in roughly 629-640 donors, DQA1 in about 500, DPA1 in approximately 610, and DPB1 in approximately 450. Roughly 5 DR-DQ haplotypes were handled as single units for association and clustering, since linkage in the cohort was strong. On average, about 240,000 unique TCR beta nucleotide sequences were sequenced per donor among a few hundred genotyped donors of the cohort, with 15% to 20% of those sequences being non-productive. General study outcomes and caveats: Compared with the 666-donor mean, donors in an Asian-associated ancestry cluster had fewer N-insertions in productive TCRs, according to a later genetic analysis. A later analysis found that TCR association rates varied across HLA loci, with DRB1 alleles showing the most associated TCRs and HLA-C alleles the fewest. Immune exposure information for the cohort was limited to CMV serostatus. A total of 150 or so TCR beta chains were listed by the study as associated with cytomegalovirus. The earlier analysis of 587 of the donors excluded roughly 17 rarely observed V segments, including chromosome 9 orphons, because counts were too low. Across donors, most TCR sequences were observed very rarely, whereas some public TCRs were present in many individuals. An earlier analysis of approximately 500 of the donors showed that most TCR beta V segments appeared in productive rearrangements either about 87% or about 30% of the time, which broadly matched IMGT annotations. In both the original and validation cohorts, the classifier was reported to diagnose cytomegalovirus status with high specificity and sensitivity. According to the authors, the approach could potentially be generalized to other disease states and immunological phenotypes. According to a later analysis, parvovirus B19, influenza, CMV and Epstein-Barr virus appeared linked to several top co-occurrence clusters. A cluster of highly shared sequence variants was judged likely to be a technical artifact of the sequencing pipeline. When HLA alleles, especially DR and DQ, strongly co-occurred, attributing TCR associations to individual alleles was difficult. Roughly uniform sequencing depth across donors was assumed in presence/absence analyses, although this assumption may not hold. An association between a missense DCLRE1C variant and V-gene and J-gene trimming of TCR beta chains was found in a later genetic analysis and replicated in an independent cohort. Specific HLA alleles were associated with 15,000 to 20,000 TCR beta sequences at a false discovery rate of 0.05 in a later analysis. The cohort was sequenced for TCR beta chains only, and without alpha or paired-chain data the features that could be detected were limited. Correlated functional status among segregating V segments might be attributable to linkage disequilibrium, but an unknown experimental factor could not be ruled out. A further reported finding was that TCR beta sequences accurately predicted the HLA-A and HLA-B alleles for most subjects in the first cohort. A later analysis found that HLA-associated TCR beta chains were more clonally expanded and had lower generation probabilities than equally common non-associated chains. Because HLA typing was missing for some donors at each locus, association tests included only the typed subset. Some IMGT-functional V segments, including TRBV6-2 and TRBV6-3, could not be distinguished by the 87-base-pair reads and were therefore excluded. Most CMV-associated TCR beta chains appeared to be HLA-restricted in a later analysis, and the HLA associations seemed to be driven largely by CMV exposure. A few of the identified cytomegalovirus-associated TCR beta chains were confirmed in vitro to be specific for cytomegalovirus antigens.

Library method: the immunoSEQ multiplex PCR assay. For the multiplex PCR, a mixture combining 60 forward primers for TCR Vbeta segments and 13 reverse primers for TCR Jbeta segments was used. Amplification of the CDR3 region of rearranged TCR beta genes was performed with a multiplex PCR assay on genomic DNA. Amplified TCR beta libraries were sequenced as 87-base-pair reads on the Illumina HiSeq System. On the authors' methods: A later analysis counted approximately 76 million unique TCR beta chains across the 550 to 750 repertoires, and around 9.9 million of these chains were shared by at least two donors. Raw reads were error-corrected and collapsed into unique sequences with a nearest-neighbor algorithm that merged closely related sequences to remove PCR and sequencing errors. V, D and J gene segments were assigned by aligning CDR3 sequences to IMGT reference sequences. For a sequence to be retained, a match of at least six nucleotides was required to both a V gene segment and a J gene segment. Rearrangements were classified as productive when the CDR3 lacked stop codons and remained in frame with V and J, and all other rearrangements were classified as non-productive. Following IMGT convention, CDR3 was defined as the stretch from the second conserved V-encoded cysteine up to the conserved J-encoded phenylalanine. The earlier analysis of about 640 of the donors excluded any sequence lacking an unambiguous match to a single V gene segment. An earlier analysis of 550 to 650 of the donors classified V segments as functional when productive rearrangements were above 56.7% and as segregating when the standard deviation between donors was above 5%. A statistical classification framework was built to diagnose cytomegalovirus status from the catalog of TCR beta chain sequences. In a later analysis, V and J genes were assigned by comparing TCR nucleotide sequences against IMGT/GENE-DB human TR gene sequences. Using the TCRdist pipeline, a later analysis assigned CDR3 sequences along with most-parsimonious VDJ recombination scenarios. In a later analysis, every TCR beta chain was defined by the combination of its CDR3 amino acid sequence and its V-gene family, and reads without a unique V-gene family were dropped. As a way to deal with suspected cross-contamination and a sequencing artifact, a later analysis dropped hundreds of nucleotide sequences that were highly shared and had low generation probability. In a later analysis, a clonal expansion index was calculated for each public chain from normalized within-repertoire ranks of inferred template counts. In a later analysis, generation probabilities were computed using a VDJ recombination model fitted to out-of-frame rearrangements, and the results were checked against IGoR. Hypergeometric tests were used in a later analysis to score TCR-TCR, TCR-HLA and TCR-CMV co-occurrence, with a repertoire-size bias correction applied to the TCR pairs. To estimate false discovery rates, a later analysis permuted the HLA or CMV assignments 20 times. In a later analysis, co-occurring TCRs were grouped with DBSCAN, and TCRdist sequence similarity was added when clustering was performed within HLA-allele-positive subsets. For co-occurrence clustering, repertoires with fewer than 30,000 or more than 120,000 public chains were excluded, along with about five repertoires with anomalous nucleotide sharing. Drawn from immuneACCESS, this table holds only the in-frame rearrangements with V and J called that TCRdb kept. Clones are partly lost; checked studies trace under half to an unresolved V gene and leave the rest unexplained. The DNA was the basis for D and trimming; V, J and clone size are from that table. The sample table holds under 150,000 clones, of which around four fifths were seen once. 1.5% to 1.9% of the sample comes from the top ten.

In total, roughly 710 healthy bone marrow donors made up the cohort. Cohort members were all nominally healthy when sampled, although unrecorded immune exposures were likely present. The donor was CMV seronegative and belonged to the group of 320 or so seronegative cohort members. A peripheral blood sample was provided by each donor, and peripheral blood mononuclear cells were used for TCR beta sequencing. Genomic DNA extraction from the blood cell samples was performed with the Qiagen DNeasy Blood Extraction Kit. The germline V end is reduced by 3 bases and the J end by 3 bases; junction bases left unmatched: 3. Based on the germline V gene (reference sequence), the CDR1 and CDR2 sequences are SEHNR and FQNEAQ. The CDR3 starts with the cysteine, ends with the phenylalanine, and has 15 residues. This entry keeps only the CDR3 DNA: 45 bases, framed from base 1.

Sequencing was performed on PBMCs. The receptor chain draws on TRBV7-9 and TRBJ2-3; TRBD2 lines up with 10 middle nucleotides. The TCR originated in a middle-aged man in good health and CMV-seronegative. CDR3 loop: CASSFSGGWTDTQYF. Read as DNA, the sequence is TGTGCCAGCAGCTTTAGCGGGGGGTGGACAGATACGCAGTATTTT.